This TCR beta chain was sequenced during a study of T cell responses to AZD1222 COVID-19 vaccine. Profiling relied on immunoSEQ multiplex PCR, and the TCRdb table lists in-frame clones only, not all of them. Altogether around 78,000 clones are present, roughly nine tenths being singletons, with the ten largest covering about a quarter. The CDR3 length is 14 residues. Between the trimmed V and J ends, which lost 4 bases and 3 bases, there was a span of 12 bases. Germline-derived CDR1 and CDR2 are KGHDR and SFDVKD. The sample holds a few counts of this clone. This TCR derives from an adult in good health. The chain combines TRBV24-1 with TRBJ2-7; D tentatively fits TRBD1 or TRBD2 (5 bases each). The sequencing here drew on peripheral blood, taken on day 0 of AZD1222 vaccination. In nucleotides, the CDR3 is TGTGCCACCAGTGAAACGGGACGAGGCTACGAGCAGTACTTC. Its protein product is CATSETGRGYEQYF.